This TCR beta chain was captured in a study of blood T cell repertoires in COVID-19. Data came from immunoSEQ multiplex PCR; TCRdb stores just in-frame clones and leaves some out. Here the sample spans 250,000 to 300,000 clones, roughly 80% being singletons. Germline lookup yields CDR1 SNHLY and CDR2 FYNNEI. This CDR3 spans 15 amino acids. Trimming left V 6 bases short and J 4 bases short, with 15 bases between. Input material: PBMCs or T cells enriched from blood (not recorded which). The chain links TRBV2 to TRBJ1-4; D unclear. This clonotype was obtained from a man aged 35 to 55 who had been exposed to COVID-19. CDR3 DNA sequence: TGTGCCAGCAGCCCGCGGGCAGTGAGTAATGAAAAACTGTTTTTT. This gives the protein CASSPRAVSNEKLFF.